This T cell receptor beta chain stems from a study of CD8+CD57+ T cells in acquired aplastic anemia. Study at large: Mean yield of DNA from sorted CD4+ and CD8+ cells was about 3.2 ug. Healthy CD8+ samples averaged approximately 11 million reads.

This clonotype came up many times. Its antigen remains unknown. This CDR3 has 16 residues. After removal of 3 bases from V and 7 bases from J, the junction contained 10 bases not matched to a gene. Both TCR beta VDJ combination and CDR3 sequence profiling were carried out. Genomic DNA was the template for this profiling. TCRdb re-derived calls from the reads in MiXCR, one entry per CDR3 protein. In the table there are 200,000 to 250,000 distinct CDR3 sequences, around 32% of which are singletons. Study results and caveats: Roughly 27 shared CD8+ CDR3s appeared highly expressed within patients' immunodominant clones.

This receptor was obtained from a human donor in good health, serving as a control. Source material: sorted CD4+, CD8+, or CD8+CD57+ T cells (not recorded which) from PBMCs. The chain links TRBV12-3 or TRBV12-4 to TRBJ2-3; 10 bases fit TRBD2. CDR3 in amino acids: CASSFSSGGAQYTQYF. The CDR3 nucleotides are TGTGCCAGCAGTTTCTCGAGCGGGGGGGCCCAATATACGCAGTATTTT.